The clone carrying this T cell receptor (beta chain) was detected ten times or more. No antigen is known for it. TCRdb re-called the multiplex PCR reads through MiXCR, storing one row per CDR3 protein. The data show about 230,000 distinct CDR3 sequences, with around 32% seen just once and 1.4% held by the top ten. The lymph nodes were axillary draining lymph nodes from breast cancer patients. V lost 3 bases and J lost 5, with 20 bases in between. Germline loops: CDR1 MGHRA, CDR2 YSYEKL. The CDR3 runs 17 residues. The sample comes from a study of breast tumors, draining lymph nodes, adjacent tissues. General study points: The data were judged consistent with most tumor T cells coming from lymph node and expanding in tumor. Tumors had less TCR diversity than lymph nodes, more than nontumor tissue. Data only fit, rather than demonstrated, lymph node origin of most tumor T cells. Compared with basal-like, luminal-like tumors shared significantly more repertoire with nontumor tissue.

This clonotype originated in a female donor with breast cancer. Some clones in this sample may be carry-over from other donors' samples. The chain employs TRBV4-1 and TRBJ2-1, with unresolved D. Specimen: axillary lymph node tissue. CDR3 loop: CASSQGRAVVVNNEQFF. The CDR3 nucleotides read TGCGCCAGCAGCCAGGGTAGGGCCGTGGTCGTAAACAATGAGCAGTTCTTC.